Shown below are 20 T cell receptor beta chains from a single sample sequenced in a study of cytomegalovirus exposure and HLA in healthy donors. Vbeta (60) and Jbeta (13) primers were used in the PCR. Sequencing was performed with immunoSEQ multiplex PCR; in TCRdb, only in-frame clones are kept and a portion is missing. This sample has some 99,000 clones; about 80% occur once, and the top ten carry less than 9.5%. Material: PBMCs. The receptors were sampled from a woman in her fifties or sixties in good health and CMV-seropositive.

In this sample, this clone turned up a few times. This sequence joins TRBV10-3 and TRBJ2-6; D is undetermined. CDR1 ENHRY and CDR2 SYGVKD come from the germline V gene. CDR3 length: 18 amino acids. V was clipped by 4 bases and J by 0 bases, with 16 bases between them. DNA for the CDR3: TGTGCCATCAGTGGCGGCCTAACTAAAAGCTCTGGGGCCAACGTCCTGACTTTC. Its translation: CAISGGLTKSSGANVLTF.

This clone was observed a handful of times. The V gene is TRBV15, the J gene TRBJ2-1, with 7 bases that match TRBD1. The CDR3 consists of 16 residues. CDR1 is LNHNV and CDR2 is YYDKDF in the germline V gene (reference sequence). V was pared by 5 bases and J by 0 bases, with 7 bases of the junction left unmatched. The CDR3 reads CATSGQDRSSYNEQFF. CDR3 coding DNA: TGTGCCACCAGCGGCCAGGACAGGAGCTCCTACAATGAGCAGTTCTTC.

Comments on this clone: The junction differs from germline at one of its ends, possibly a read error. V and J are TRBV7-2 and TRBJ2-1, with TRBD2 matching 12 bases. The CDR3 spans 15 residues. Germline CDR1 SGHTA, CDR2 FQGNSA. Here the CDR3 reads CASSLAGGAYNEQFF. The CDR3 nucleotides are TGTGCCAGCAGTCTAGCGGGGGGGGCCTATAATGAGCAGTTCTTC.

J is TRBJ2-4 and V is TRBV4-3; 8 bases match TRBD1. The germline V gene has CDR1 LGHNA and CDR2 YSLEER. V gave up 1 base and J gave up 3 bases; unmatched junction bases: 5. The CDR3 extends over 16 amino acids. CDR3 sequence (DNA): TGCGCCAGCAGCCAAGTGGTAGGACAGGGCAAAAACATTCAGTACTTC. Its protein is CASSQVVGQGKNIQYF.

Comment on this clone: The same CDR3 is also encoded by other DNA sequences in this sample. The V gene is TRBV18, the J gene TRBJ1-2; 8 bases agree with TRBD1. V was pared by 4 bases and J by 0 bases, with 7 bases of the junction left unmatched. Germline V gives CDR1 KGHSH, CDR2 LQKENI. There are 16 residues in the CDR3. This CDR3 is CASSLDRDRTNYGYTF. As DNA, the CDR3 is TGTGCCAGCTCACTGGACAGGGATAGGACTAACTATGGCTACACCTTC.

With regard to this clone: Germline and junction disagree at one end, which may indicate a read error. This chain connects TRBV12-5 to TRBJ2-6; possibly TRBD1 for D (5 bases). This CDR3 spans 14 amino acids. The germline CDR1 and CDR2 sequences are LGHNT and FRNRAP. CDR3 in amino acids: CASGSDSGANGLTF. For the CDR3, the DNA is TGTGCTAGTGGGTCCGACTCTGGGGCCAACGGCCTGACTTTC.

The chain carries TRBV7-2 and TRBJ2-1; 9 bases are shared with TRBD2. CDR1 and CDR2 (germline): SGHTA, FQGNSA. V shed 5 bases and J 6 bases; nucleotides not matched to a gene: 8. CDR3 length equals 15 residues. CDR3 sequence: CASSPRGLASNEQFF. The CDR3 DNA is TGTGCCAGCAGCCCTAGAGGACTAGCGTCCAATGAGCAGTTCTTC.

The rearrangement joins TRBV10-3 to TRBJ1-3; 8 bases agree with TRBD1. V trimming: 10 bases; J trimming: 4 bases; junction bases outside the gene matches: 12. This CDR3 has 15 residues. Germline V gene sequence: CDR1 ENHRY, CDR2 SYGVKD. The CDR3 sequence is CATNSQGATGNTIYF. The CDR3 DNA reads TGTGCCACCAACAGTCAGGGGGCTACCGGAAACACCATATATTTT.

The gene calls are TRBV4-1 and TRBJ2-3, with unresolved D. CDR1 is MGHRA, CDR2 YSYEKL, per germline. V lost 7 bases, J lost 2 bases, and 10 bases lay in between. The CDR3 is made up of 13 amino acids. Here the CDR3 reads CASTPQSTDTQYF. CDR3 nucleotide sequence: TGCGCCAGCACCCCCCAATCCACAGATACGCAGTATTTT.

V usage is TRBV29-1 and J usage is TRBJ1-2, with TRBD1 matching 7 bases. CDR3 length: 14 amino acids. V was pared by 4 bases and J by 1 base, with 6 bases of the junction left unmatched. Germline CDR1 reads SQVTM; CDR2 reads ANQGSEA. DNA for the CDR3: TGCAGCGTTGGAGGGGGACAGCTTAACTATGGCTACACCTTC. The encoded protein is CSVGGGQLNYGYTF.

The chain combines TRBV7-2 with TRBJ2-3; TRBD1 aligns across 9 bases. The V gene end was trimmed by 1 base and the J gene end by 4 bases; junction bases not matched to a gene: 6. The CDR3 has 16 amino acids. Germline loops: CDR1 SGHTA, CDR2 FQGNSA. The CDR3 bases are TGTGCCAGCAGCTTAGTCCGGACAGGGGAGGCAGATACGCAGTATTTT. Its translation: CASSLVRTGEADTQYF.

Points on this clone: At one of its ends the junction is not consistent with the germline gene, which may arise from a read error. The gene calls are TRBV11-2 and TRBJ2-6; TRBD1 agrees at 7 bases. The germline CDR1 and CDR2 sequences are SGHAT and FQNNGV. This CDR3 has 18 residues. The CDR3 sequence: CASSLIWTGGDRANGLTF. For the CDR3, the DNA is TGTGCCAGCAGCTTGATATGGACAGGCGGAGACAGGGCCAACGGCCTGACTTTC.

V gene TRBV6-1 combines with J gene TRBJ1-5; no definite D call. The CDR3 totals 14 residues. V shed 2 bases and J shed 3 bases, with 8 bases lying between them. Germline lookup yields CDR1 MNHNS and CDR2 SASEGT. The CDR3 sequence is CASSERQANQPQHF. The CDR3 DNA sequence: TGTGCCAGCAGTGAAAGGCAGGCCAATCAGCCCCAGCATTTT.

The J gene is TRBJ2-1, the V gene TRBV19, with 9 bases aligning to TRBD1. The CDR3 spans 13 residues. CDR1 is LNHDA and CDR2 is SQIVND in the germline V gene (reference sequence). The V gene end was trimmed by 10 bases and the J gene end by 7 bases; junction bases not matched to a gene: 8. CDR3 residues: CATDRGNGNEQFF. Here the CDR3 DNA reads TGTGCCACAGACAGGGGGAATGGGAATGAGCAGTTCTTC.

V is TRBV23-1 and J is TRBJ2-1; possible D gene TRBD2, 6 bases. TRBV23-1 is an ORF for which the function is uncertain. The CDR3 is 14 amino acids. The V end lost 4 bases, the J end lost 12 bases, and 19 bases lay between the germline ends. This CDR3 is CASSRSGRVGRQFF. The CDR3 DNA reads as TGCGCCAGCAGTCGGTCCGGTCGAGTCGGGAGGCAGTTCTTC.

The chain combines TRBV4-3 with TRBJ1-3; no reliable D call. Trimming took 0 bases from V and 0 from J, leaving 6 bases between them. Germline V gene lookup returns CDR1 LGHNA and CDR2 YSLEER. This CDR3 is 15 amino acids long. The DNA for the CDR3 is TGCGCCAGCAGCCAAGAGGTACTCTCTGGAAACACCATATATTTT. Protein sequence: CASSQEVLSGNTIYF.

This clone was detected once. The V and J genes are TRBV18 and TRBJ1-5; 7 nucleotides match TRBD1. The CDR3 consists of 16 residues. Germline-derived CDR1 and CDR2 are KGHSH and LQKENI. V was pared by 3 bases and J by 0 bases, with 5 bases of the junction left unmatched. In nucleotides, the CDR3 is TGTGCCAGCTCACCGGGACAGCCTTATAGCAATCAGCCCCAGCATTTT. Residues: CASSPGQPYSNQPQHF.

The chain recombines TRBV29-1 with TRBJ2-1, with 13 bases fitting TRBD2. CDR1 and CDR2 (germline): SQVTM, ANQGSEA. V lost 7 bases, J lost 5 bases, and 2 bases stayed unmatched. This CDR3 comprises 13 residues. CDR3 nucleotide sequence: TGCAGCGCTGGACTAGCGGGGGACAATGAGCAGTTCTTC. It specifies CSAGLAGDNEQFF.

V usage is TRBV7-2 and J usage is TRBJ1-4; 7 bases are a match to TRBD1. Germline-derived CDR1 and CDR2 are SGHTA and FQGNSA. This CDR3 has 15 residues. With 2 bases clipped from V and 3 bases from J, the junction kept 3 bases outside the gene matches. The CDR3 sequence is CASSLRQGSNEKLFF. CDR3 nucleotides: TGTGCCAGCAGCTTACGACAGGGTTCTAATGAAAAACTGTTTTTT.

The rearrangement links TRBV5-6 to TRBJ2-1, with a tentative D call TRBD2 (6 bases). The germline V gene encodes CDR1 SGHDT and CDR2 YYEEEE. Trimming took off 4 bases at V and 9 bases at J, with 14 bases between the two ends. The length of the CDR3 is 13 residues. DNA for the CDR3: TGTGCCAGCAGCACGAGGACTATGGGTGAGCAGTTCTTC. It codes for CASSTRTMGEQFF.